These T cell receptor beta chains were read from a single sample in a study of blood T cell repertoires in COVID-19. Produced via immunoSEQ multiplex PCR; TCRdb's table is partial and in-frame only. The sample includes 280,000 or so clones, roughly 87% of them seen just once. Sequenced material: peripheral blood. These receptors originate from a man younger than 30 with active or convalescent COVID-19. CDR3s include the opening cysteine and the closing phenylalanine or tryptophan. A D gene is named only where the DNA matches it firmly. Some rows mark clone size as missing; the rest say once, few, many or name a class of expanded clone.

J gene | D gene | V gene | clone size | CDR3 DNA | CDR3 protein
TRBJ1-1 | . | TRBV7-3 | once | TGTGCCAGCAGCACCACAGGGAAAACTGAAGCTTTCTTT | CASSTTGKTEAFF
TRBJ2-6 | . | TRBV6-4 | . | TGTGCCAGCAGTGTTACGGGGAGCTCTGGGGCCAACGTCCTGACTTTC | CASSVTGSSGANVLTF
TRBJ1-6 | TRBD1 | TRBV6-1 | few | TGTGCCAGCAGTGGGCAACAGGGGGCGATGAGGGATTCACCCCTCCACTTT | CASSGQQGAMRDSPLHF
TRBJ1-2 | . | TRBV7-9 | once | TGTGCCAGCAGCCACTACCCAACAGGGCCCGGGAATGGCTACACCTTC | CASSHYPTGPGNGYTF
TRBJ1-5 | TRBD1 | TRBV18 | . | TGTGCCAGCTCGGGCCAGACAGGGGGCGGGTTGGATACTGGTCAGCCCCAGCATTTT | CASSGQTGGGLDTGQPQHF
TRBJ2-2 | TRBD2 | TRBV7-6 | . | TGTGCCAGCAGCTTAGTTACGACTAGCGGGGGGCCTTCGAACACCGGGGAGCTGTTTTTT | CASSLVTTSGGPSNTGELFF
TRBJ1-2 | . | TRBV21-1 | . | TGTGCCAGCAGTTTATTCTACGAGGGAGGTACCTATGGCTACACCTTC | CASSLFYEGGTYGYTF
TRBJ2-5 | TRBD2 | TRBV5-4 | . | TGTGCCAGCACCTGGGGACTAGCGGGGAGCGCACACGTTGAAGAGACCCAGTACTTC | CASTWGLAGSAHVEETQYF
TRBJ1-5 | . | TRBV19 | . | TGTGCCAGTAGTAGGTCAGTCGATAGCAATCAGCCCCAGCATTTT | CASSRSVDSNQPQHF
TRBJ2-7 | TRBD2 | TRBV5-4 | . | TGTGCCAGCAGCTCCCCCGGACTAGAATACTACGAGCAGTACTTC | CASSSPGLEYYEQYF
TRBJ1-6 | . | TRBV9 | . | TGTGCCAGCAGTTCGACGGGGGGACAAAATTCACCCCTCCACTTT | CASSSTGGQNSPLHF
TRBJ2-7 | . | TRBV12-3/TRBV12-4 | . | TGTGCCAGCAGTTTGGGGGCTTACGAGCAGTACTTC | CASSLGAYEQYF
TRBJ2-7 | . | TRBV2 | . | TGTGCCAGCAGTTTGGCGGACTCCTACGAGCAGTACTTC | CASSLADSYEQYF
TRBJ2-7 | . | TRBV20-1 | few | TGCAGTGCTAGTTCTAAGTCGACTAAGGTAAACGCAGTCCATCTTACCTACGAGCAGTACTTC | CSASSKSTKVNAVHLTYEQYF
TRBJ1-5 | . | TRBV25-1 | . | TGTGCCAGCAGTGAATTAGGGGGACAGCCCCAGCATTTT | CASSELGGQPQHF
TRBJ1-2 | . | TRBV6-1 | . | TGTGCCAGCAGTGAGACAGAGCGATCCGTCTATGGCTACACCTTC | CASSETERSVYGYTF
TRBJ1-1 | TRBD1 | TRBV7-2 | once | TGTGCCAGCAGCTCTGGGACAGGACACACTGAAGCTTTCTTT | CASSSGTGHTEAFF
TRBJ1-6 | . | TRBV6-1 | . | TGTGCCAGCAGTGAACCATTAGCGGGGGCACCCCTCCACTTT | CASSEPLAGAPLHF
TRBJ2-1 | TRBD2 | TRBV27 | . | TGTGCCAGCAGTTTGGTTGAGGGCGGGGGGGGTGAGCAGTTCTTC | CASSLVEGGGGEQFF
TRBJ2-7 | TRBD1 | TRBV4-3 | . | TGCGCCAGCAGCCACTCTGGGACAGGGGCCTACGAGCAGTACTTC | CASSHSGTGAYEQYF
TRBJ2-7 | TRBD1 | TRBV7-2 | . | TGTGCCAGCAGCTTCCGACAGGGATACGAGCAGTACTTC | CASSFRQGYEQYF
TRBJ1-1 | TRBD1 | TRBV9 | . | TGTGCCAGCAGCGCCCGGACAGGGGTATTCACTGAAGCTTTCTTT | CASSARTGVFTEAFF
TRBJ2-1 | . | TRBV7-3 | . | TGTGCCAGCAGCTTAGTATCAGGGGCCGGTTACAATGAGCAGTTCTTC | CASSLVSGAGYNEQFF
TRBJ2-3 | TRBD2 | TRBV5-1 | . | TGCGCCAGCAGCCCACATGAGCGGGGGGGAGACTTGAATACGCAGTATTTT | CASSPHERGGDLNTQYF
TRBJ1-5 | TRBD1 | TRBV4-2 | . | TGTGCCAGCAGCCAACAGGGGGCGGATCAGCCCCAGCATTTT | CASSQQGADQPQHF
TRBJ2-7 | . | TRBV5-4 | . | TGTGCCAGCGGAGGTTCTCCCTACGAGCAGTACTTC | CASGGSPYEQYF
TRBJ2-1 | TRBD1 | TRBV13 | . | TGTGCCAGCAGCAAAACAGGGGGCTACAATGAGCAGTTCTTC | CASSKTGGYNEQFF
TRBJ1-4 | . | TRBV7-8 | . | TGTGCCAGCAGCTCCTGGGGGGTGACTAATGAAAAACTGTTTTTT | CASSSWGVTNEKLFF
TRBJ1-5 | . | TRBV9 | . | TGTGCCAGCAGCGTGTCCTACAGGGACAATCAGCCCCAGCATTTT | CASSVSYRDNQPQHF
TRBJ1-6 | . | TRBV2 | . | TGTGCCACCCGGACAGTTGAGAATTCACCCCTCCACTTT | CATRTVENSPLHF
TRBJ1-1 | . | TRBV6-6 | . | TGTGCCAGCAGTATAAACACTGAAGCTTTCTTT | CASSINTEAFF
TRBJ1-2 | . | TRBV6-1 | . | TGTGCCAGCAGTGAAGTGCGCTTCGGAGCTAACTATGGCTACACCTTC | CASSEVRFGANYGYTF
TRBJ2-3 | TRBD1 | TRBV27 | . | TGTGCCAGCAGTTCGACAGGGGTCACAGATACGCAGTATTTT | CASSSTGVTDTQYF
TRBJ1-2 | . | TRBV7-8 | . | TGTGCCAGCAGCCCCAGGGGTCCTGGCTACACCTTC | CASSPRGPGYTF
TRBJ2-7 | . | TRBV10-3 | . | TGTGCCATCAGTGAACCGGATTACGAGGACGAGCAGTACTTC | CAISEPDYEDEQYF
TRBJ1-1 | . | TRBV12-3/TRBV12-4 | . | TGTGCCAGCTTACTCGGGGGGAACACTGAAGCTTTCTTT | CASLLGGNTEAFF
TRBJ2-7 | . | TRBV6-5 | . | TGTGCCAGCGCTCTCTCGGGAGAGCAGTACTTC | CASALSGEQYF
TRBJ1-2 | TRBD1 | TRBV11-2 | . | TGTGCCAGCAGCCAGACAGGGGGCTATGGCTACACCTTC | CASSQTGGYGYTF
TRBJ2-7 | . | TRBV13 | . | TGTGCCAGCAGCTTAGGCCCGGACAGTTCCTACGAGCAGTACTTC | CASSLGPDSSYEQYF
TRBJ2-1 | TRBD2 | TRBV27 | . | TGTGCCAGCAGTTTACTAGCGGGAGGCTACAATGAGCAGTTCTTC | CASSLLAGGYNEQFF
TRBJ1-1 | TRBD1 | TRBV6-5 | few | TGTGCCAGCAGTTCCCGACAGGGCAAGGCTTTCTTT | CASSSRQGKAFF
TRBJ1-1 | . | TRBV10-3 | . | TGTGCTTCGACCCGCAGTCCCCCTACAGAGAACACTGAAGCTTTCTTT | CASTRSPPTENTEAFF
TRBJ1-5 | . | TRBV27 | . | TGTGCCAGCAGCCCCGGACAGACTCGGGTTCAGCCCCAGCATTTT | CASSPGQTRVQPQHF
TRBJ2-7 | TRBD1 | TRBV5-6 | . | TGTGCCAGCAGCGCCCCCCCCTGGGACAGACAACCCTCCTACGAGCAGTACTTC | CASSAPPWDRQPSYEQYF
TRBJ1-2 | . | TRBV19 | . | TGTGCCAGTAGTATGCTAGGCTACTATGGCTACACCTTC | CASSMLGYYGYTF
TRBJ2-1 | TRBD2 | TRBV27 | . | TGTGCCAGCAGTGAGCGGGGGGGCCTCTACAATGAGCAGTTCTTC | CASSERGGLYNEQFF
TRBJ1-2 | . | TRBV7-9 | . | TGTGCCAGCAGCTGGTTTGGGGCCTCGGTGTTCGACTATGGCTACACCTTC | CASSWFGASVFDYGYTF
TRBJ2-5 | TRBD1 | TRBV5-1 | . | TGCGCCAGCAGCCCGACCGGGACAGGGGGCGGAGAGACCCAGTACTTC | CASSPTGTGGGETQYF
TRBJ2-7 | TRBD1 | TRBV13 | few | TGTGCCAGCAGCCCCCGGGACAGGGAAGCGTACGAGCAGTACTTC | CASSPRDREAYEQYF
TRBJ2-2 | TRBD1 | TRBV24-1 | . | TGTGCCACCAGTGATAACACGGGACAGGGGGCCGGGGAGCTGTTTTTT | CATSDNTGQGAGELFF
TRBJ2-2 | TRBD2 | TRBV6-1 | . | TGTGCCAGCAGTGAAAGGTCTAGCGGGAACACCGGGGAGCTGTTTTTT | CASSERSSGNTGELFF
TRBJ1-2 | . | TRBV10-2 | few | TGCGCCAGCAGTGAGGGATATGAGACAGATAACTATGGCTACACCTTC | CASSEGYETDNYGYTF
TRBJ2-2 | . | TRBV5-4 | . | TGTGCCAGCAGCTTGAAGTTCGCGGGGTCGAACACCGGGGAGCTGTTTTTT | CASSLKFAGSNTGELFF
TRBJ1-4 | . | TRBV19 | once | TGTGCCAGTAGTCCTCGACAGTTAGATTGGTTAATAGGTAATGAAAAACTGTTTTTT | CASSPRQLDWLIGNEKLFF
TRBJ1-1 | . | TRBV7-3 | . | TGTGCCAGCAGCGAGACAGCTAGTAACACTGAAGCTTTCTTT | CASSETASNTEAFF
TRBJ1-3 | . | TRBV4-1 | . | TGCGCCAGCAGCCAAGATCTTTTGACTTCGAGGGCAAACACCATATATTTT | CASSQDLLTSRANTIYF
TRBJ2-6 | . | TRBV9 | . | TGTGCCAGCAGCTTCACCCTGGCAGTTTTCGCCAACGTCCTGACTTTC | CASSFTLAVFANVLTF
TRBJ2-7 | . | TRBV5-5 | . | TGTGCCAGCAGCCGGTTTGGTGCCTACGAGCAGTACTTC | CASSRFGAYEQYF
TRBJ2-3 | TRBD2 | TRBV24-1 | once | TGTGCCACCAGTACAACCGCTAGCGGGGGGGCGGATACGCAGTATTTT | CATSTTASGGADTQYF